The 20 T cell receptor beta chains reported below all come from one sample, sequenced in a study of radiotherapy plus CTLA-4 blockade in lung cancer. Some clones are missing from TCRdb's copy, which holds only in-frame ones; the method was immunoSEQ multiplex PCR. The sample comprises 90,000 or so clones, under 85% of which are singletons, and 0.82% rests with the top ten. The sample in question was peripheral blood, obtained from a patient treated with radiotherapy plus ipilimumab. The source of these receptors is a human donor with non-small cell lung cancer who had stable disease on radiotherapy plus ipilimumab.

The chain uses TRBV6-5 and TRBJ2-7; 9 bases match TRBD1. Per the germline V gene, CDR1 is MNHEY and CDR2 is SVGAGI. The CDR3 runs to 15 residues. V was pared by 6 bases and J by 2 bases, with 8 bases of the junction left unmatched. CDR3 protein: CASSRTGQGAYEQYF. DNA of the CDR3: TGTGCCAGCAGCCGTACGGGACAGGGAGCCTACGAGCAGTACTTC.

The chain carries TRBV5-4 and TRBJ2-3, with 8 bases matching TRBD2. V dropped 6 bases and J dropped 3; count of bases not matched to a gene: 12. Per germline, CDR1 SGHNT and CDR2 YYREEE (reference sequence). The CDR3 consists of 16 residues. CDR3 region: CASKSGGPRDTDTQYF. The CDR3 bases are TGTGCCAGCAAATCGGGGGGGCCTCGGGATACAGATACGCAGTATTTT.

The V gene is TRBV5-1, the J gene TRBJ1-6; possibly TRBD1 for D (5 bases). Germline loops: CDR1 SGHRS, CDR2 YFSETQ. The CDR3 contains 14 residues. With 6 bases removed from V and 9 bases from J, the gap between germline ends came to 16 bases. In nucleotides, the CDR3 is TGCGCCAGCAAAGGGGAGGGGAGAGGTTCACCCCTCCACTTT. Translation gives CASKGEGRGSPLHF.

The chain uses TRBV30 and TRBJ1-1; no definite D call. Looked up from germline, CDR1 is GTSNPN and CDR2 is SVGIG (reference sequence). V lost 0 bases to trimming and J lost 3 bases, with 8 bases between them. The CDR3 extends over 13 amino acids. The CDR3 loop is CAWSVSRYTEAFF. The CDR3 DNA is TGTGCCTGGAGTGTTTCCAGGTACACTGAAGCTTTCTTT.

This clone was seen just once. The CDR3 DNA reads as TGCAGCGTTGACAACAGTCAGATTGAAGCTTTCTTT. Residues: CSVDNSQIEAFF. The rearrangement uses TRBV29-1 and TRBJ1-1, with no clear D. The CDR3 totals 12 residues. V was shortened by 3 bases and J by 7 bases, with 12 bases between the two germline ends. Germline-derived CDR1 and CDR2 are SQVTM and ANQGSEA.

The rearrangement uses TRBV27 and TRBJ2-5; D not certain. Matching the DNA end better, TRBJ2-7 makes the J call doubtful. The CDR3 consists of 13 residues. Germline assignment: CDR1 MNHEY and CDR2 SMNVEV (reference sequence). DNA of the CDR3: TGTGCCAGCAGTCCCGGCTACCTCGGCGAGCAGTACTTC. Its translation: CASSPGYLGEQYF.

CDR3 sequence: CASSLAPGQGVGPGELFF. The CDR3 DNA follows: TGCGCCAGCAGCTTAGCGCCTGGACAGGGGGTAGGACCCGGGGAGCTGTTTTTT. V and J are TRBV5-1 and TRBJ2-2; the match to TRBD1 covers 10 bases. V lost 2 bases to trimming and J lost 6 bases; unmatched junction nucleotides: 13. The length of the CDR3 is 18 residues. Germline lookup yields CDR1 SGHRS and CDR2 YFSETQ.

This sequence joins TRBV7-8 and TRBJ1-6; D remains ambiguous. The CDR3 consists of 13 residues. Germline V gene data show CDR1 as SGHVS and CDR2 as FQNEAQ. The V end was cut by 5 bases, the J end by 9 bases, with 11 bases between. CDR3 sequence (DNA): TGTGCCAGCAGCCTCGCATCGACTTCACCCCTCCACTTT. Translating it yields CASSLASTSPLHF.

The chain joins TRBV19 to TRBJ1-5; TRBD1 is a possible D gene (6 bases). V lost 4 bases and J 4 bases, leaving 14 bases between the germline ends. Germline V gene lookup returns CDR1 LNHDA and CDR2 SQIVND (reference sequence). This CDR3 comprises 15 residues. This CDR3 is CASSTHRVLNQPQHF. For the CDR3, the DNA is TGTGCCAGTAGTACGCACAGGGTTCTTAATCAGCCCCAGCATTTT.

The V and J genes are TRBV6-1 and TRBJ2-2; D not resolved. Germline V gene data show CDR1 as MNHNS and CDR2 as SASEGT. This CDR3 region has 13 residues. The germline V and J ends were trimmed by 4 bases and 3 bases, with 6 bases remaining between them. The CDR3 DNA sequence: TGTGCCAGCAGTGTGGACCACACCGGGGAGCTGTTTTTT. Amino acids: CASSVDHTGELFF.

CDR3 residues: CASSLGWDSSTDTQYF. CDR3 DNA sequence: TGTGCCAGCAGTTTGGGGTGGGATTCTAGCACAGATACGCAGTATTTT. The chain has TRBV28 and TRBJ2-3; D gene unclear. CDR1 MDHEN and CDR2 SYDVKM come from the germline V gene. The CDR3 covers 16 residues. V was shortened by 3 bases and J by 0 bases, with 13 bases between the two germline ends.

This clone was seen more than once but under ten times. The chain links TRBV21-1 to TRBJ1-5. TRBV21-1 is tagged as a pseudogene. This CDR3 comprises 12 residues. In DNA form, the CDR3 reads TGTGCCAGCCAGCATACGGGCCAGCCCCAGCATTTT. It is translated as CASQHTGQPQHF.

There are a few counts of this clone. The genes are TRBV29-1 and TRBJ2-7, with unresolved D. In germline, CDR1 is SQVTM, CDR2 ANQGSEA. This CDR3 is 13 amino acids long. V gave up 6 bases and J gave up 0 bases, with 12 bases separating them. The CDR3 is CSVRLVNSYEQYF. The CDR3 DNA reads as TGCAGCGTCCGACTTGTTAACTCCTACGAGCAGTACTTC.

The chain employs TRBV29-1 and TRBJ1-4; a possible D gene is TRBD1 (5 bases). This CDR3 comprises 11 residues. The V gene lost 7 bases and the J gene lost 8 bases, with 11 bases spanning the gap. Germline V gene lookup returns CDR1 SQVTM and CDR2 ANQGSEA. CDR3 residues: CSGGAEEKLFF. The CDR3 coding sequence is TGCAGCGGAGGGGCAGAGGAAAAACTGTTTTTT. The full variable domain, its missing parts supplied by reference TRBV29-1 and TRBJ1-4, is SAVISQKPSRDICQRGTSLTIQCQVDSQVTMMFWYRQQPGQSLTLIATANQGSEATYESGFVIDKFPISRPNLTFSTLTVSNMSPEDSSIYLCSGGAEEKLFFGSGTQLSVL.

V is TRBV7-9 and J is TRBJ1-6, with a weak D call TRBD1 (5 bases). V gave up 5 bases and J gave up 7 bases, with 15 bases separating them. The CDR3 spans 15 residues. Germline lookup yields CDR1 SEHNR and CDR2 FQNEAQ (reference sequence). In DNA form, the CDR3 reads TGTGCCAGCAGCCCCTCGGGGGGGGACAATTCACCCCTCCACTTT. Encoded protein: CASSPSGGDNSPLHF. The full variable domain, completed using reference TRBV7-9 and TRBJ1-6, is DTGVSQNPRHKITKRGQNVTFRCDPISEHNRLYWYRQTLGQGPEFLTYFQNEAQLEKSRLLSDRFSAERPKGSFSTLEIQRTEQGDSAMYLCASSPSGGDNSPLHFGNGTRLTVT.

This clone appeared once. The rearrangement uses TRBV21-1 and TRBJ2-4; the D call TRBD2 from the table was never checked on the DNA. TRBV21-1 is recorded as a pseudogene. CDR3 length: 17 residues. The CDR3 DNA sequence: TGTGCCAGCACCAAAAAGGGAGAGGGTGACGGCAAAAACATTCAGTACTTC. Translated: CASTKKGEGDGKNIQYF.

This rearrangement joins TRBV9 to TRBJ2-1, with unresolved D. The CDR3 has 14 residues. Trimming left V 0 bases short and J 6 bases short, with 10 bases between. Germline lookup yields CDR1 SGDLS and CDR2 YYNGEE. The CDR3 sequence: CASSVGADPNEQFF. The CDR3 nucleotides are TGTGCCAGCAGCGTAGGTGCAGACCCCAATGAGCAGTTCTTC.

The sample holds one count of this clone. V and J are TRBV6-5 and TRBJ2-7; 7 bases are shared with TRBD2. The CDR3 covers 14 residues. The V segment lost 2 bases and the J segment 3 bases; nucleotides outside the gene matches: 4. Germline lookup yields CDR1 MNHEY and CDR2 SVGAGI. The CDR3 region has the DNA TGTGCCAGCAGTTACGCGGGAGACAGCTACGAGCAGTACTTC. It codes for CASSYAGDSYEQYF.

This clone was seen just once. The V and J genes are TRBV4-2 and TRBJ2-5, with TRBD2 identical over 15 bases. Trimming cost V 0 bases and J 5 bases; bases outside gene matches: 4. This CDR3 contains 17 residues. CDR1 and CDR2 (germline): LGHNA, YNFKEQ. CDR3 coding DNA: TGTGCCAGCAGCCAAGATGGGACTAGCGGGGGGACGGAGACCCAGTACTTC. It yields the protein CASSQDGTSGGTETQYF.

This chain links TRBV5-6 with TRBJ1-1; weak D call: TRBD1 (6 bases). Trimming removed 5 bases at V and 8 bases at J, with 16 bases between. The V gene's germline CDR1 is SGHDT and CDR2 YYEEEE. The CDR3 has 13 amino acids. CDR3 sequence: CASSPQRGFEAFF. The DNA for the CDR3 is TGTGCCAGCAGTCCCCAAAGGGGGTTCGAAGCTTTCTTT.